This entry is about one TCR beta chain. This table comes from immunoSEQ multiplex PCR, and its TCRdb copy is limited to in-frame clones, with some not included. The sample comprises approximately 150,000 clones, around 84% of which are singletons, and less than 9% rests with the top ten. The CDR3 is made up of 14 amino acids. Losses at the gene ends were 1 base for V and 5 bases for J; bases not matched to a gene: 4. Germline CDR1 and CDR2: SEHNR and FQNEAQ (reference sequence). The source of the sample is a study of blood T cell repertoires in COVID-19. The chain joins TRBV7-9 to TRBJ2-7; 8 nucleotides match TRBD2. Specimen: peripheral blood. The TCR originated in a man younger than 40 with COVID-19, enrolled during active disease. CDR3 protein: CASSLDRGGDEQYF. CDR3 DNA sequence: TGTGCCAGCAGCTTAGACCGGGGGGGAGACGAGCAGTACTTC.